This entry lists 11 T cell receptor beta chains sequenced from one sample in a study of beta chain features in type 1 diabetes. General study results and limits: In every one of the four CD4+ subsets, TCRB CDR3s were moderately but significantly shorter in Type 1 diabetes patients.

The whole isolated RNA underwent reverse transcription, so sequencing captured expressed TCRB transcripts. Clones were read by immunoSEQ multiplex PCR, and TCRdb kept only the in-frame ones, dropping some. Here the sample spans about 260,000 clones, around 21% being singletons. No antigens are known for them. The specimen was naive CD4+ T cells from blood. The receptors come from a woman aged 40 to 50 with type 1 diabetes.

The V call is TRBV5-4, the J call TRBJ1-5, with 7 bases aligning to TRBD1. The CDR3 spans 14 residues. Trimming removed 4 bases from V and 3 bases from J; junction bases left unmatched: 4. CDR1 and CDR2 (germline): SGHNT, YYREEE (reference sequence). CDR3 protein: CASSRDRANQPQHF. The CDR3 DNA follows: TGTGCCAGCAGCAGAGACAGGGCCAATCAGCCCCAGCATTTT.

This clone has only a few counts. The chain employs TRBV2 and TRBJ1-1; maybe TRBD1 (5 bases). The CDR3 covers 13 residues. V was clipped by 4 bases and J by 4 bases, with 10 bases between them. Looked up from germline, CDR1 is SNHLY and CDR2 is FYNNEI. CDR3 amino acids: CASSGGVGTEAFF. CDR3 DNA: TGTGCCAGCAGTGGGGGGGTTGGCACTGAAGCTTTCTTT.

The chain has TRBV7-2 and TRBJ2-5; 8 bases fit TRBD2. Trimming took 2 bases from V and 12 from J; bases not matched to a gene: 8. The CDR3 covers 13 residues. The germline V gene encodes CDR1 SGHTA and CDR2 FQGNSA. The CDR3 region is CASSLPPTSAKYF. DNA of the CDR3: TGTGCCAGCAGCTTACCTCCGACTAGCGCAAAGTACTTC.

The chain links TRBV19 to TRBJ1-1, with D possibly being TRBD1 (6 bases). The CDR3 sequence is 15 residues long. Germline loops: CDR1 LNHDA, CDR2 SQIVND (reference sequence). V was shortened by 6 bases and J by 0 bases, with 14 bases between the two germline ends. The CDR3 DNA reads TGTGCCAGTAGCCACCCAGGGGCGCTGAACACTGAAGCTTTCTTT. Its translation: CASSHPGALNTEAFF.

This chain uses TRBV6-5 with TRBJ1-2; tentative D call: TRBD1 (6 bases). CDR1 and CDR2 from the germline V gene are MNHEY and SVGAGI. Deletions cut 6 bases from V and 8 bases from J, with 16 bases between. The CDR3 has 13 amino acids. Here the CDR3 DNA reads TGTGCCAGCAGATCAACAGGGAGAAAGGGCTACACCTTC. It codes for CASRSTGRKGYTF.

This clone has more than one count but fewer than ten. This chain connects TRBV19 to TRBJ2-5; D is uncertain. Germline CDR1 is LNHDA and CDR2 is SQIVND (reference sequence). The CDR3 loop spans 15 amino acids. The germline V and J ends were trimmed by 5 bases and 5 bases, with 18 bases remaining between them. CDR3 in DNA: TGTGCCAGTAGTTCCGGGTTCACCCCCCGGGAGACCCAGTACTTC. Translation: CASSSGFTPRETQYF.

There are a few counts of this clone. This chain links TRBV29-1 with TRBJ2-2; 7 nucleotides agree with TRBD2. V shed 6 bases and J 1 base; nucleotides not matched to a gene: 8. This CDR3 contains 15 residues. Germline V gene data show CDR1 as SQVTM and CDR2 as ANQGSEA. The CDR3 coding sequence is TGCAGCGTAACCTCTAGCGGACGGAACACCGGGGAGCTGTTTTTT. Translating gives CSVTSSGRNTGELFF.

This clone turned up a few times. This rearrangement joins TRBV30 to TRBJ2-2, with D hard to call. The CDR3 has 13 residues. CDR1 is GTSNPN, CDR2 SVGIG, per germline (reference sequence). Trimming shortened V by 3 bases and J by 4 bases, and 9 bases separated the two germline ends. CDR3 in amino acids: CAWSRLSTGELFF. Here the CDR3 DNA reads TGTGCCTGGAGCCGCCTCAGCACCGGGGAGCTGTTTTTT.

Only a few counts were recorded for this clone. This rearrangement joins TRBV7-2 to TRBJ2-5; 14 bases are a match to TRBD2. V lost 5 bases to trimming and J lost 2 bases; unmatched junction nucleotides: 4. The CDR3 totals 16 residues. Germline CDR1 and CDR2: SGHTA and FQGNSA. The CDR3 loop is CASSTGLAGAQETQYF. The CDR3 coding sequence is TGTGCCAGCAGCACGGGACTAGCGGGGGCTCAAGAGACCCAGTACTTC.

The CDR3 coding sequence is TGTGCCAGTAGTATTCACTCGGGGAACGGAAAGAACACCGGGGAGCTGTTTTTT. As protein: CASSIHSGNGKNTGELFF. The chain uses TRBV19 and TRBJ2-2, with D maybe TRBD2 (5 bases). Germline V gives CDR1 LNHDA, CDR2 SQIVND (reference sequence). V gave up 3 bases and J gave up 1 base, with 18 bases separating them. CDR3 length: 18 amino acids. Based on the CDR3 plus reference TRBV19 and TRBJ2-2, the full variable domain is DGGITQSPKYLFRKEGQNVTLSCEQNLNHDAMYWYRQDPGQGLRLIYYSQIVNDFQKGDIAEGYSVSREKKESFPLTVTSAQKNPTAFYLCASSIHSGNGKNTGELFFGEGSRLTVL.

This chain links TRBV5-4 with TRBJ2-1; D is possibly TRBD1 (6 bases). Germline lookup yields CDR1 SGHNT and CDR2 YYREEE (reference sequence). The CDR3 has 12 residues. The germline V and J ends were trimmed by 6 bases and 5 bases, with 9 bases remaining between them. The CDR3 DNA is TGTGCCAGCATACAGGGCAACAATGAGCAGTTCTTC. This translates into CASIQGNNEQFF. Full variable domain (remainder filled in from reference TRBV5-4 and TRBJ2-1): ETGVTQSPTHLIKTRGQQVTLRCSSQSGHNTVSWYQQALGQGPQFIFQYYREEENGRGNFPPRFSGLQFPNYSSELNVNALELDDSALYLCASIQGNNEQFFGPGTRLTVL.